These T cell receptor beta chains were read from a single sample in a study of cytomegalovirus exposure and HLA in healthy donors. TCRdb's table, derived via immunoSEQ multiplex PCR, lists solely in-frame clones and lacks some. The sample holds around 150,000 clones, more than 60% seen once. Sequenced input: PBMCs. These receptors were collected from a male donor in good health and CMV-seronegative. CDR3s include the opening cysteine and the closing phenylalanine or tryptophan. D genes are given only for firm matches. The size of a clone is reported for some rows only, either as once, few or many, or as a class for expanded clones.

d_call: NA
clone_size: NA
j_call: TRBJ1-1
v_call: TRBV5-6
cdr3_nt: TGTGCCAGCAGCCACGATTACGGGATGAACACTGAAGCTTTCTTT
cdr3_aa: CASSHDYGMNTEAFF

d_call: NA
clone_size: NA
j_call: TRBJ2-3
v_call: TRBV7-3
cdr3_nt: TGTGCCAGCAGCTTAGCTATGGCGGGAGATACGCAGTATTTT
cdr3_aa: CASSLAMAGDTQYF

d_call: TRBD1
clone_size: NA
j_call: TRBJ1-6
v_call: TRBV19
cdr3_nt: TGTGCCAGTAGTATTGGGACAGGGCACTCACCCCTCCACTTT
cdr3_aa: CASSIGTGHSPLHF

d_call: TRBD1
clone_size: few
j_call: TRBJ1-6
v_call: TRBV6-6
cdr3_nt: TGTGCCAGCAGTCCCGGGACAGAGAATTCACCCCTCCACTTT
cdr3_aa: CASSPGTENSPLHF

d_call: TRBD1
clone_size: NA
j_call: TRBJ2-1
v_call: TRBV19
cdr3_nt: TGTGCCAGTAGTATTGAGGGACAGCTTTACAATGAGCAGTTCTTC
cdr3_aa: CASSIEGQLYNEQFF

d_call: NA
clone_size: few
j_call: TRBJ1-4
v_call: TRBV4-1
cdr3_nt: TGCGCCAGCAGCCCCGGTTATGAAAAACTGTTTTTT
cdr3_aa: CASSPGYEKLFF

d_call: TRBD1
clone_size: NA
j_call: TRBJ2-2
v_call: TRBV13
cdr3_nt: TGTGCCAGCAGCTTAGGGCTGACAGGGATCAACACCGGGGAGCTGTTTTTT
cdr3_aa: CASSLGLTGINTGELFF

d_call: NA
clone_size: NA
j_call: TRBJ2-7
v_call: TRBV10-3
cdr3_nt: TGTGCCATCAGTGAGTCGCAGGGAACATTAAACGAGCAGTACTTC
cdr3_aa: CAISESQGTLNEQYF

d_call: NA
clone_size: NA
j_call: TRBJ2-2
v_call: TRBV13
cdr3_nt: TGTGCCAGCAGCTTAGCCCAGGGCGGGGAGACCGGGGAGCTGTTTTTT
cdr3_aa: CASSLAQGGETGELFF

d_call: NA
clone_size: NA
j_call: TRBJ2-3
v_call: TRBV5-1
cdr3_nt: TGCGCCAGCAGCCCCGCCCCCGGGGTAGGCACAGATACGCAGTATTTT
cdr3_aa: CASSPAPGVGTDTQYF

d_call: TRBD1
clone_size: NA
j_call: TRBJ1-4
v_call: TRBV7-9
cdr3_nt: TGTGCCAGCAGTTCCCGACAGGGGGTTAATGAAAAACTGTTTTTT
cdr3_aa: CASSSRQGVNEKLFF

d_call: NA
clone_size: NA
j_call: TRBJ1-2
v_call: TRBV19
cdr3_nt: TGTGCCAGTAGTATCCCGGGACACTACTATGGCTACACCTTC
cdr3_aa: CASSIPGHYYGYTF

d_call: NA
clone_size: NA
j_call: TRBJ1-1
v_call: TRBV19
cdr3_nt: TGTGCCAGTAGTATTATGGAAGGGGAGGGTGAAGCTTTCTTT
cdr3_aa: CASSIMEGEGEAFF

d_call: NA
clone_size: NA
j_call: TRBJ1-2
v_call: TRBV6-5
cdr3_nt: TGTGCCAGCAGTTACTTTCACAACACATTCTATGGCTACACCTTC
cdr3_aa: CASSYFHNTFYGYTF

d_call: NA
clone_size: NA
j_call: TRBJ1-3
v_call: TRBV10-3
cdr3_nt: TGTGCCATCGTAGCAAGCTCTGGAAACACCATATATTTT
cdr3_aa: CAIVASSGNTIYF

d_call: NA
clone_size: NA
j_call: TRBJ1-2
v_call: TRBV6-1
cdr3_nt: TGTGCCAGCAGTAGGACAGTCTATGGCTACACCTTC
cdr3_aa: CASSRTVYGYTF

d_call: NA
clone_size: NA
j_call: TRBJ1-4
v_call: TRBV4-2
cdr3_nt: TGTGCCAGCAGACTCGGAGGGAACGAAAAACTGTTTTTT
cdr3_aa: CASRLGGNEKLFF

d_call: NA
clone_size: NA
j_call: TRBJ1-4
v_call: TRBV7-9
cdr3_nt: TGTGCCAGCAGCCCAGGGAGGCCTAATGAAAAACTGTTTTTT
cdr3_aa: CASSPGRPNEKLFF

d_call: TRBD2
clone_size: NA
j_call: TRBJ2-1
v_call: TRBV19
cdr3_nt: TGTGCCAGTAGTACGTCGTTGAGACTAGCGGGGGGGTACAATGAGCAGTTCTTC
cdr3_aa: CASSTSLRLAGGYNEQFF

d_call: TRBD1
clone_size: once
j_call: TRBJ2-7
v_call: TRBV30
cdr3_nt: TGTGCCTGGACTTCCCGACAGGGTACTTACGAGCAGTACTTC
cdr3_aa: CAWTSRQGTYEQYF

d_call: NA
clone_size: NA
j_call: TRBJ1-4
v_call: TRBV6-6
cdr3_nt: TGTGCCAGCCTCTGGGGGGTTTCCGGCCCGGATGAAAAACTGTTTTTT
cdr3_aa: CASLWGVSGPDEKLFF

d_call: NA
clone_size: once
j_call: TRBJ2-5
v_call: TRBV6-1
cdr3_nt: TGTGCCAGCAGCCCCACAGGGGAGACCCAGTACTTC
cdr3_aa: CASSPTGETQYF

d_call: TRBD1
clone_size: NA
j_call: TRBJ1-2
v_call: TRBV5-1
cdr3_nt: TGCGCCAGCAGCTCGAACAGGGGAGTAGCTAACTATGGCTACACCTTC
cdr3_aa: CASSSNRGVANYGYTF

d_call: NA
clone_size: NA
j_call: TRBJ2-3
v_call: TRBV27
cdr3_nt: TGTGCCAGCAGTTTGATGCGGTCGGCTAGTACAGATACGCAGTATTTT
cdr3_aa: CASSLMRSASTDTQYF

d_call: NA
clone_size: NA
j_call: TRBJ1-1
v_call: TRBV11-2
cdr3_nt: TGTGCCAGCAGCTTAAGCGGGGGCGCGCTGAACACTGAAGCTTTCTTT
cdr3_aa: CASSLSGGALNTEAFF

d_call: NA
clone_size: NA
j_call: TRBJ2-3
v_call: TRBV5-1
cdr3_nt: TGCGCCAGCAGCTATCCGGGACAGGGTACAATAGCGGGAGTCCCAGATACGCAGTATTTT
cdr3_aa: CASSYPGQGTIAGVPDTQYF

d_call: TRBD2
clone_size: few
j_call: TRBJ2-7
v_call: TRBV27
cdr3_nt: TGTGCCAGCAGTTTAGAGTGGCGGGGACTAACCTACGAGCAGTACTTC
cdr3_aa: CASSLEWRGLTYEQYF

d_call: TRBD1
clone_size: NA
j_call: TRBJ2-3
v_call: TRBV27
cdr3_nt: TGTGCCAGCAGTCCCAGGACAGGGGGCTTCGCTACAGATACGCAGTATTTT
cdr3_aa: CASSPRTGGFATDTQYF

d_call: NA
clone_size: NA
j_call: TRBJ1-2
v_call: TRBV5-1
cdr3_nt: TGCGCCAGCAGCTTGGAGGCAGGGTACGAAGTTAGCTACACCTTC
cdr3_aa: CASSLEAGYEVSYTF

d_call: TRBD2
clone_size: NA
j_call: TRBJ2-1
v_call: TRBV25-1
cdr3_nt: TGTGCCAGCAGTGAACCGACTAGCGGGGAGTACAATGAGCAGTTCTTC
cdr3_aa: CASSEPTSGEYNEQFF

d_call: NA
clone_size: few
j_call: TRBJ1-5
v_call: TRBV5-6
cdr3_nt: TGTGCCAGCAGCTTTTCAGGGATCGCTCAGCCCCAGCATTTT
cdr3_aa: CASSFSGIAQPQHF

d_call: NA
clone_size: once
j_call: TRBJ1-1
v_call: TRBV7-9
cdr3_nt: TGTGCCAGCAGCCGCGGGGGCGCGGTCCTCTCGGGCTTT
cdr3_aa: CASSRGGAVLSGF

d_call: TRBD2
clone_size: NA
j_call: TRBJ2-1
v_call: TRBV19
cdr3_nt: TGTGCCAGTAGTAGGGGAGGGATTTACAATGAGCAGTTCTTC
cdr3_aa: CASSRGGIYNEQFF

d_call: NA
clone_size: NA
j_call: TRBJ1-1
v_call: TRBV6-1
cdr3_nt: TGTGCCAGCAGTGCTAAAACAGGGACCAACACTGAAGCTTTCTTT
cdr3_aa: CASSAKTGTNTEAFF

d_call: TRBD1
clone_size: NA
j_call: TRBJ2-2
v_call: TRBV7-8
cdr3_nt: TGTGCCAGCAGCTTAAGACAGGGGGGCACCGGGGAGCTGTTTTTT
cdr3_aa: CASSLRQGGTGELFF

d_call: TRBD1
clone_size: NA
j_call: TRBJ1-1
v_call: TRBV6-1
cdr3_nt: TGTGCCAGCAGTAGACAGGGGACGAACACTGAAGCTTTCTTT
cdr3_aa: CASSRQGTNTEAFF

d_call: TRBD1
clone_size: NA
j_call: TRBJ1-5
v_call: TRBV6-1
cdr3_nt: TGTGCCAGTTGGGGCCGACTTAGACAGGGGCCCCAGCATTTT
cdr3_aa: CASWGRLRQGPQHF

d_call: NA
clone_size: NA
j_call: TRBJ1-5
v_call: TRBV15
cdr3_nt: TGTGCCACCAGCAGAGGGAGGTATCAGCCCCAGCATTTT
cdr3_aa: CATSRGRYQPQHF

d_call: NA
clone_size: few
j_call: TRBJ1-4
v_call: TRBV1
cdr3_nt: TGCACCAGCAGCTATCTCCGACAGGGCACCAACGCAACTAATGAAAAACTGTTTTTT
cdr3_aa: CTSSYLRQGTNATNEKLFF

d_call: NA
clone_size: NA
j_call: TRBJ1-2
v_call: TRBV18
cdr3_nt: TGTGCCAGCTCCCCTAAGCCCCCGAGGGCGGATAACTATGGCTACACCTTC
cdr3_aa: CASSPKPPRADNYGYTF

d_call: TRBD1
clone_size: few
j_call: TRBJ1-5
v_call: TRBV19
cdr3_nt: TGTGCCAGTAGTCCCCCGGGACAGGGAAATCAGCCCCAGCATTTT
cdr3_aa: CASSPPGQGNQPQHF

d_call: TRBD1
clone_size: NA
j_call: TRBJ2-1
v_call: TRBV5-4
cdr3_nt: TGTTCCAGCAGGTCGGGACAGGGGCTTTCAGATGAGCAGTTCTTC
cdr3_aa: CSSRSGQGLSDEQFF

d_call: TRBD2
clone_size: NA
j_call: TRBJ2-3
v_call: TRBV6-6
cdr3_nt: TGTGCCAGCAGCCCCGGGTTAGCGGGCCGCACAGATACGCAGTATTTT
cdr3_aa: CASSPGLAGRTDTQYF

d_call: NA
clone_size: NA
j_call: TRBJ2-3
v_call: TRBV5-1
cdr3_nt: TGCGCCAGCAGCCTTATAAGCACAGATACGCAGTATTTT
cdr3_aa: CASSLISTDTQYF

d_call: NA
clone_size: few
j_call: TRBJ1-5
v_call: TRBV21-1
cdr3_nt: TGTGCCAGCAGCATGGGGGGGACAGGGAAAAGTGTTCAGCCCCAGCATTTT
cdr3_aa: CASSMGGTGKSVQPQHF

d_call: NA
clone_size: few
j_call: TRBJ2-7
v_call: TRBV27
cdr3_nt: TGTGCCAGCAGCCAAATTAACCCTACCATCAACGAGCAGTACTTC
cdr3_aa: CASSQINPTINEQYF

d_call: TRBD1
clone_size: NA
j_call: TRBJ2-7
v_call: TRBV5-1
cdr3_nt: TGCGCCAGCAGCCCCGGACAGGGGGTCTACGAGCAGTACTTC
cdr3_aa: CASSPGQGVYEQYF

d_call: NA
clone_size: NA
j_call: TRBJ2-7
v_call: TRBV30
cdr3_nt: TGTGCCTGGAGTCCCGACCCGGGCTACGAGCAGTACTTC
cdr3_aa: CAWSPDPGYEQYF

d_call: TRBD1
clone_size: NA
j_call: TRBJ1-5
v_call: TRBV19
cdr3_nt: TGTGCCAGTAGTACTGACAGGGTTGGTCAGCCCCAGCATTTT
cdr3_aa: CASSTDRVGQPQHF

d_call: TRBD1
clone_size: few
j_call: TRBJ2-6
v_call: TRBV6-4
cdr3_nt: TGTGCCAGCAGAATGTCAGGGGGCTCTGGGGCCAACGTCCTGACTTTC
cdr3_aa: CASRMSGGSGANVLTF

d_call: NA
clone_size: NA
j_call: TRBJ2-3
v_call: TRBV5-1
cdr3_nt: TGCGCCAGCAGCCCCGACACCCCTAGCACAGATACGCAGTATTTT
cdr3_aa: CASSPDTPSTDTQYF

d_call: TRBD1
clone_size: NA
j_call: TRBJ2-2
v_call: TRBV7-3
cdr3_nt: TGTGCCAGCAGCTTAAGTTTAGGGACAGGCGCGCGTTACACCGGGGAGCTGTTTTTT
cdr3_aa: CASSLSLGTGARYTGELFF

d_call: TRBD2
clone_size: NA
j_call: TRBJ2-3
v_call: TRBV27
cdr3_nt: TGTGCCAGCAGTTTCAGCGGGAACGCAGATACGCAGTATTTT
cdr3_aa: CASSFSGNADTQYF

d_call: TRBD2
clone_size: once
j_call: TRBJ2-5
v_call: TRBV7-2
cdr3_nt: TGTGCCAGCATCGCCCTAGCGGAAGAGACCCAGTACTTC
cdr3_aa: CASIALAEETQYF

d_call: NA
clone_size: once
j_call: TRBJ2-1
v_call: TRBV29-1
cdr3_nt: TGCAGCGTTGCCTCAGGGGTTAGCTCCTACAATGAGCAGTTCTTC
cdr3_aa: CSVASGVSSYNEQFF

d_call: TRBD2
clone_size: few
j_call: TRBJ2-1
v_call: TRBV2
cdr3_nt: TGTGCCAGCACGGTGGTAGCGGGGATATACAATGAGCAGTTCTTC
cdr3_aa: CASTVVAGIYNEQFF